The entry below describes one T cell receptor beta chain. Its target is unknown. This entry comes from a study of Graves' ophthalmopathy and Graves' hyperthyroidism. Study-wide context: Peripheral blood sampling occurred at initial diagnosis, before any treatment. Study conclusions and caveats: Blood repertoires reportedly contained most expanded thyroid clonotypes above 0.001 frequency.

The TCR beta CDR3 regions underwent amplification from RNA transcripts. RT-PCR in the first round used HTBI primers; a second-round multiplex PCR followed. TCRdb independently ran MiXCR on the multiplex PCR reads; one entry per CDR3 protein. The sample contains tens of thousands of distinct CDR3 sequences, 45% to 55% of which appear only once. CDR3 length: 14 residues. V trimming: 11 bases; J trimming: 7 bases; junction bases outside the gene matches: 15. Germline V CDR1 and CDR2: SNHLY, FYNNEI. Specimen: peripheral blood. The origin of this receptor is an adult woman with Graves' ophthalmopathy. This rearrangement joins TRBV2 to TRBJ2-7; TRBD2 matches at 9 bases. Written as DNA, the CDR3 is TGTGCCTGCAAGAGGCGGGAGGGCCGAAGGGAGCAGTACTTC. It encodes CACKRREGRREQYF.